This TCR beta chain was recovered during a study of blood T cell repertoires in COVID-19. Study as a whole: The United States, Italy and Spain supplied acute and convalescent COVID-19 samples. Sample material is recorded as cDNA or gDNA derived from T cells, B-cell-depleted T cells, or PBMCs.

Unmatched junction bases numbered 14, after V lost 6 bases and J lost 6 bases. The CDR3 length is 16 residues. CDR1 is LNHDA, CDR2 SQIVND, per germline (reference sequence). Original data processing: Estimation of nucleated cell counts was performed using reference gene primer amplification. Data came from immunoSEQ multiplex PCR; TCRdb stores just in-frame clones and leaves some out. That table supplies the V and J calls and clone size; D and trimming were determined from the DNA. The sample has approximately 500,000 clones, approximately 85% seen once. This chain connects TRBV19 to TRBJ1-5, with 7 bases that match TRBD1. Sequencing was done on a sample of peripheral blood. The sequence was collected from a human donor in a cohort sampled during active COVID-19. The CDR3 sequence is CASRTYRGEVGQPQHF. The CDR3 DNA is TGTGCCAGTAGGACTTACAGGGGTGAGGTAGGTCAGCCCCAGCATTTT. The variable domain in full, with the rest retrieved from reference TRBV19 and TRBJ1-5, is DGGITQSPKYLFRKEGQNVTLSCEQNLNHDAMYWYRQDPGQGLRLIYYSQIVNDFQKGDIAEGYSVSREKKESFPLTVTSAQKNPTAFYLCASRTYRGEVGQPQHFGDGTRLSIL.